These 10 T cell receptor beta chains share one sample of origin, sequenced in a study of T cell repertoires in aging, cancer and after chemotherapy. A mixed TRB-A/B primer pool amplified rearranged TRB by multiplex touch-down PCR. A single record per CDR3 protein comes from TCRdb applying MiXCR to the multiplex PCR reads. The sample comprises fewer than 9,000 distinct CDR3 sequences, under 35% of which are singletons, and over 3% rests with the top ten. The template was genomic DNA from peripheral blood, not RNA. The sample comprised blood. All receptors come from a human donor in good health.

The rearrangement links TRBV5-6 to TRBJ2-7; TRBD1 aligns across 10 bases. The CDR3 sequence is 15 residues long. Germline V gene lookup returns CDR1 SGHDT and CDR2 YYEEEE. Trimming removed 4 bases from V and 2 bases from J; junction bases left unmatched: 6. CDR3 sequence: CASSADRGLTYEQYF. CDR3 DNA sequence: TGTGCCAGCAGCGCAGACAGGGGGCTTACCTACGAGCAGTACTTC.

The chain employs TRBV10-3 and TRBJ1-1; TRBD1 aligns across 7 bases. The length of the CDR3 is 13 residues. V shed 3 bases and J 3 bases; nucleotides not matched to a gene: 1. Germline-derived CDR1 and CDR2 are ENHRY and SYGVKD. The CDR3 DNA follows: TGTGCCATCAGTGAAGACAGGGACACTGAAGCTTTCTTT. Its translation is CAISEDRDTEAFF.

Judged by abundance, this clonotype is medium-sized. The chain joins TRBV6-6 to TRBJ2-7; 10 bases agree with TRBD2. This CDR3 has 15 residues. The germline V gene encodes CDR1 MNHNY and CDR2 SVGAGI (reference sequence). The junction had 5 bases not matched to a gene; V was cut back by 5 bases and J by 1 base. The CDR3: CASSGASGGSYEQYF. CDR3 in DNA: TGTGCCAGCAGTGGCGCTAGCGGGGGTTCCTACGAGCAGTACTTC.

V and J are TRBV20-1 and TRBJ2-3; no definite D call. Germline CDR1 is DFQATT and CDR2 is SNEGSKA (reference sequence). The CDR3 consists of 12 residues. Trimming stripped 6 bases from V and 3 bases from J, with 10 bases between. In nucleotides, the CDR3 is TGCAGTGCCCCGACTGGAACAGATACGCAGTATTTT. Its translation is CSAPTGTDTQYF.

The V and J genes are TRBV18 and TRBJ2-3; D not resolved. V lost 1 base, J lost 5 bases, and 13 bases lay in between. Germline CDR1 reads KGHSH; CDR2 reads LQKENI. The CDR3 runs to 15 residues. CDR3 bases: TGTGCCAGCTCACCACAAACACCGGCTGGAGATACGCAGTATTTT. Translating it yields CASSPQTPAGDTQYF.

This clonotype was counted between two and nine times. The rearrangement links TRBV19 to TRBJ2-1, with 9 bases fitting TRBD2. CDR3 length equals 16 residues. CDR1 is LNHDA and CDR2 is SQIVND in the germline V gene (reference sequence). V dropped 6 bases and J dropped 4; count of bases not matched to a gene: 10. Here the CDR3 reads CASSQLRSGGYNEQFF. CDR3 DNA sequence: TGTGCCAGTAGCCAATTGAGGAGCGGGGGGTACAATGAGCAGTTCTTC.

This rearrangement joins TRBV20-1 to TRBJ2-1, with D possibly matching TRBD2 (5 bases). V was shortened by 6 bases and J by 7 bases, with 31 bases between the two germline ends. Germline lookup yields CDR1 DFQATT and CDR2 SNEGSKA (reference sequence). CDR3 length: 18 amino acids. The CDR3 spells CSAPYRSRETMRGNEQFF. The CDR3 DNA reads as TGCAGTGCGCCTTACCGGTCGAGGGAGACGATGCGTGGGAATGAGCAGTTCTTC.

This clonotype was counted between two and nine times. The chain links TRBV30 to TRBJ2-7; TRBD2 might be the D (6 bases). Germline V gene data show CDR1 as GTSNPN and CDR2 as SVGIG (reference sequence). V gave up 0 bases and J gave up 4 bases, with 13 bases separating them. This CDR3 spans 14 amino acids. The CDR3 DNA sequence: TGTGCCTGGAGTGTGGGGGGAGACGGGTACGAGCAGTACTTC. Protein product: CAWSVGGDGYEQYF.

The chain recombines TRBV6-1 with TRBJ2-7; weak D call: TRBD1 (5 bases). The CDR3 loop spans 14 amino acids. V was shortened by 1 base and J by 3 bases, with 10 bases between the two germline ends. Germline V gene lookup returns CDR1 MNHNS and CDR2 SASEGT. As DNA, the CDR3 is TGTGCCAGCAGTGAAGAGGGGCCGAGCTACGAGCAGTACTTC. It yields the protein CASSEEGPSYEQYF.

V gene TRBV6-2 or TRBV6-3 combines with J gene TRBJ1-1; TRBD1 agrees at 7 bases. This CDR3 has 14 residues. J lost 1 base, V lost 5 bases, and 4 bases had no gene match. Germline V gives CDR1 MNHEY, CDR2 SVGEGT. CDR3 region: CASSLDRANTEAFF. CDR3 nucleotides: TGTGCCAGCAGTCTAGACAGGGCGAACACTGAAGCTTTCTTT.